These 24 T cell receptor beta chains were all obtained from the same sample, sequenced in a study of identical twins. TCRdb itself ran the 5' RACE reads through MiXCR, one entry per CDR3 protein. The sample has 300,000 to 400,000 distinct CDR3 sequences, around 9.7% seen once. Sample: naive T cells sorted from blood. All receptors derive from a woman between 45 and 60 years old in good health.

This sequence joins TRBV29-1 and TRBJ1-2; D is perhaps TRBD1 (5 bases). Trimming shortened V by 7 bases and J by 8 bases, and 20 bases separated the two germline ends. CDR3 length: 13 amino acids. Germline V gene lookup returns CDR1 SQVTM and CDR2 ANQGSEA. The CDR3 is CSGTGAEGVGYTF. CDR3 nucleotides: TGCAGCGGGACCGGGGCGGAGGGTGTAGGCTACACCTTC.

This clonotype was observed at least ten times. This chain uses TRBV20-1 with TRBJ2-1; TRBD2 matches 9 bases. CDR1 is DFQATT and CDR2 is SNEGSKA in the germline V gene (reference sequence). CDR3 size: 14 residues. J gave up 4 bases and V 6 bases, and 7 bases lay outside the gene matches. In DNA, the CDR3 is TGCAGTGCCCACCGACTAGCGGAGTACAATGAGCAGTTCTTC. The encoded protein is CSAHRLAEYNEQFF.

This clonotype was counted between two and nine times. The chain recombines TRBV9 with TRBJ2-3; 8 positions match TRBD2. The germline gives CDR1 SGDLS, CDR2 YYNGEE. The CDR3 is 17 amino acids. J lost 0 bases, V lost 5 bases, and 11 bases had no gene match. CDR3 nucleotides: TGTGCCAGCAGTTGGGGAGCGGGAGCGCAGAGCACAGATACGCAGTATTTT. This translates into CASSWGAGAQSTDTQYF.

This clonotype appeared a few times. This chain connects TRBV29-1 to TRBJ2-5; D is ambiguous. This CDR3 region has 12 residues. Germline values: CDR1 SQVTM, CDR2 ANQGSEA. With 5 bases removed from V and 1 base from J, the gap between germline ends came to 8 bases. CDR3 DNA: TGCAGCGTTCGGTCTCTCCAAGAGACCCAGTACTTC. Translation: CSVRSLQETQYF.

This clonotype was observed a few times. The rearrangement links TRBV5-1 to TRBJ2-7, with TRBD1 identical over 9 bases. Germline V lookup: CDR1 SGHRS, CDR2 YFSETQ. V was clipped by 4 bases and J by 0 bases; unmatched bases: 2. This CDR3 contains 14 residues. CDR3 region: CASSMGQGSYEQYV. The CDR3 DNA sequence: TGCGCCAGCAGCATGGGACAGGGCTCCTACGAGCAGTACGTC.

The CDR3 protein is CATESSGTPNTEAFF. The CDR3 nucleotides read TGTGCCACCGAGTCGTCGGGGACACCGAACACTGAAGCTTTCTTT. The chain couples TRBV10-3 to TRBJ1-1; D is possibly TRBD1 (6 bases). Trimming stripped 10 bases from V and 1 base from J, with 19 bases between. The CDR3 is 15 amino acids. Germline V gene sequence: CDR1 ENHRY, CDR2 SYGVKD.

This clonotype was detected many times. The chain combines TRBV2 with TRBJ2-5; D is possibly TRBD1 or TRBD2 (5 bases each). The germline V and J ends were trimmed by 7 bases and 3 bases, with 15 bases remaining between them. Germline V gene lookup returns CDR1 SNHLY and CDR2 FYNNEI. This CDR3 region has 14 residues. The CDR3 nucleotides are TGTGCCAGCACTGGCGACGGGACGGAAGAGACCCAGTACTTC. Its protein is CASTGDGTEETQYF.

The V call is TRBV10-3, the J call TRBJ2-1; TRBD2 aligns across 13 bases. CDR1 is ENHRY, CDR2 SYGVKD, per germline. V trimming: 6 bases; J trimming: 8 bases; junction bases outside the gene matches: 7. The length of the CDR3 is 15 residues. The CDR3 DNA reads TGTGCCATCAGAGTCCTAGGACTAGCGGGAGATGAGCAGTTCTTC. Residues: CAIRVLGLAGDEQFF.

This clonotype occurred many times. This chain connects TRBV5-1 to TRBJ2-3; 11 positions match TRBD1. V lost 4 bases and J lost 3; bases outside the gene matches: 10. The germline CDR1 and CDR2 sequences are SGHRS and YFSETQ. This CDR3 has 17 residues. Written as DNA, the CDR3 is TGCGCCAGCAGCCCCGACGGGACAGGGGGTTGGACAGATACGCAGTATTTT. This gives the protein CASSPDGTGGWTDTQYF.

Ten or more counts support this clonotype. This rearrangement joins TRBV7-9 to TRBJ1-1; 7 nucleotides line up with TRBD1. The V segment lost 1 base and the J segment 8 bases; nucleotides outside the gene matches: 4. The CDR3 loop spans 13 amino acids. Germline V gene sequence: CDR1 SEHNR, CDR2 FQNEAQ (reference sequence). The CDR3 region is CASSLVGQREAFF. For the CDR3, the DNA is TGTGCCAGCAGCTTAGTGGGACAGCGCGAAGCTTTCTTT.

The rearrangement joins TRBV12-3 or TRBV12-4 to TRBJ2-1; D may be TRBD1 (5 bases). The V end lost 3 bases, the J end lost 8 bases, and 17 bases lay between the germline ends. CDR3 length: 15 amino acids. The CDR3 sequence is CASSFGAVVVDEQFF. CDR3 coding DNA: TGTGCCAGCAGTTTTGGGGCAGTTGTTGTCGATGAGCAGTTCTTC.

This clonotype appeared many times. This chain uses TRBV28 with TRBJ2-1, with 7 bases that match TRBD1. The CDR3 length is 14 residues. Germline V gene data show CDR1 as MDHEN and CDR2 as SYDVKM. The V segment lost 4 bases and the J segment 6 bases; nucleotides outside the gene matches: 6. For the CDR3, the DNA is TGTGCCAGCAGTTCCATAGACAGGGCCAATGAGCAGTTCTTC. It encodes CASSSIDRANEQFF. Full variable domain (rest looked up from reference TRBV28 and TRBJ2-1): DVKVTQSSRYLVKRTGEKVFLECVQDMDHENMFWYRQDPGLGLRLIYFSYDVKMKEKGDIPEGYSVSREKKERFSLILESASTNQTSMYLCASSSIDRANEQFFGPGTRLTVL.

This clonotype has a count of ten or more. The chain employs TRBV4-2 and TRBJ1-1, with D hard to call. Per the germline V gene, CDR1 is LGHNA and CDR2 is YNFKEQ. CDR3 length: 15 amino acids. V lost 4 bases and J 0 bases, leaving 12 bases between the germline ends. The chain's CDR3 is CASSPRAPLNTEAFF. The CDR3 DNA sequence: TGTGCCAGCAGCCCGCGCGCTCCTTTGAACACTGAAGCTTTCTTT.

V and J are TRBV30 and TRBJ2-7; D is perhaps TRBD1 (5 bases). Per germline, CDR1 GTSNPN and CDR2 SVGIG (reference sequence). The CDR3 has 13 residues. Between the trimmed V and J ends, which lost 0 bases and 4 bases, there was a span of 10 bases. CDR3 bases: TGTGCCTGGAGTGTTGGACAATCTTACGAGCAGTACTTC. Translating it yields CAWSVGQSYEQYF.

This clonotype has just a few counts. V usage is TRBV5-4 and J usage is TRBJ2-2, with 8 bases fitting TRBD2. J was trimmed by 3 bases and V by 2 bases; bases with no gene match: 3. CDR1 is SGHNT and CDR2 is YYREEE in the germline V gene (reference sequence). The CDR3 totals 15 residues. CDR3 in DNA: TGTGCCAGCAGCTTTCAGCGGGAGTACACCGGGGAGCTGTTTTTT. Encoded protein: CASSFQREYTGELFF.

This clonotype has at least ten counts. The DNA of the CDR3 is TGCGCCAGCAGCTTGGATCCGGGACATAGCAATCAGCCCCAGCATTTT. Its translation is CASSLDPGHSNQPQHF. The V call is TRBV5-1, the J call TRBJ1-5, with D possibly being TRBD1 (6 bases). CDR3 length equals 16 residues. Trimming removed 0 bases at V and 0 bases at J, with 10 bases between. Germline CDR1 and CDR2: SGHRS and YFSETQ.

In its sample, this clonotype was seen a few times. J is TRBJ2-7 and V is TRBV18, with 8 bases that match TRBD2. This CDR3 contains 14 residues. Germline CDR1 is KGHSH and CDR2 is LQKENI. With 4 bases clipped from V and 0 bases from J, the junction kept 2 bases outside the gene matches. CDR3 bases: TGTGCCAGCTCACGGACTAGCAACTCCTACGAGCAGTACTTC. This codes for CASSRTSNSYEQYF.

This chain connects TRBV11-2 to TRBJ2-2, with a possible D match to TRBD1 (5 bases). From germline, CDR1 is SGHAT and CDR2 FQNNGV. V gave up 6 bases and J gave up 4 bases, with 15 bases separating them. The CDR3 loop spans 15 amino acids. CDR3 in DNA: TGTGCCAGCAGGGGGCTCTCCGGTAGCACCGGGGAGCTGTTTTTT. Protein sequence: CASRGLSGSTGELFF.

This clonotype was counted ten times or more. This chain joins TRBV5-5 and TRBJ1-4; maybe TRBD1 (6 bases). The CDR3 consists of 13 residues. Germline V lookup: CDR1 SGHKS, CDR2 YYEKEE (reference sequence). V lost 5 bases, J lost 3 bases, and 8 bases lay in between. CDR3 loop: CASSWGPNEKLFF. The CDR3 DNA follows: TGTGCCAGCAGTTGGGGGCCTAATGAAAAACTGTTTTTT. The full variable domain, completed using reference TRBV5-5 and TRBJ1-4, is DAGVTQSPTHLIKTRGQQVTLRCSPISGHKSVSWYQQVLGQGPQFIFQYYEKEERGRGNFPDRFSARQFPNYSSELNVNALLLGDSALYLCASSWGPNEKLFFGSGTQLSVL.

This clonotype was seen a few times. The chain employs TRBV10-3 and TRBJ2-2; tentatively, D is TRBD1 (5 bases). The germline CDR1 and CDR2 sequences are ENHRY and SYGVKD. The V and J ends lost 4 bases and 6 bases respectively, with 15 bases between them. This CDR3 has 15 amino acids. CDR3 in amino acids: CAISASRGTAGELFF. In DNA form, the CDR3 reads TGTGCCATCAGTGCCTCTAGGGGAACGGCCGGGGAGCTGTTTTTT.

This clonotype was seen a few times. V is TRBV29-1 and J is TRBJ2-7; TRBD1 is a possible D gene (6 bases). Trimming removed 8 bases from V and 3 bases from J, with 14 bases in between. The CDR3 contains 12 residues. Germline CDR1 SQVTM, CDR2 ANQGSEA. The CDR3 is CSLWTAYYEQYF. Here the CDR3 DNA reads TGCAGCCTTTGGACAGCCTACTACGAGCAGTACTTC.

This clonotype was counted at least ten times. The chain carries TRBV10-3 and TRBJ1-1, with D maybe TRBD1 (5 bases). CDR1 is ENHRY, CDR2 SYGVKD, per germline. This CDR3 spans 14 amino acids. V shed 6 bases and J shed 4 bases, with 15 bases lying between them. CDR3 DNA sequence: TGTGCCATCAGCGCAAGCGGGGGGAGCACTGAAGCTTTCTTT. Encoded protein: CAISASGGSTEAFF.

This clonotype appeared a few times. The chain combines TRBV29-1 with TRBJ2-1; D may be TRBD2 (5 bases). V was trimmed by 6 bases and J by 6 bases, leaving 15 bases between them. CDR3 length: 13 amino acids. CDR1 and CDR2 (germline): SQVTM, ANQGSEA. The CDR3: CSVILRTGNEQFF. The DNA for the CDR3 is TGCAGCGTGATTCTGAGGACTGGCAATGAGCAGTTCTTC.

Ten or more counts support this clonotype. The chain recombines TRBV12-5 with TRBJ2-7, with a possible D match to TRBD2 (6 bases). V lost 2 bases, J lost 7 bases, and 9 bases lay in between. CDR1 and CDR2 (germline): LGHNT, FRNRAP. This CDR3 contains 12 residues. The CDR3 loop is CASGLFGGEQYV. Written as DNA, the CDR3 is TGTGCTAGTGGTTTGTTCGGAGGGGAGCAGTACGTC.